The 11 T cell receptor beta chains below were found in one sample sequenced in a study of a mutant IDH1 vaccine in newly diagnosed glioma. The antigens for these receptors are not known. Time point in this sample: week 35, safety follow-up. Each vaccine dose was 300 ug of mutant IDH1 20-mer peptide, with topical imiquimod. Assay: immunoSEQ multiplex PCR; the TCRdb copy retains only in-frame clones and omits some. The sample has about 27,000 clones, roughly four fifths seen once. The material sequenced was PBMCs, taken from a glioma patient whose treatment included an IDH1 peptide vaccine. These receptor sequences come from a man aged 50-60 years with glioma.

This chain uses TRBV28 with TRBJ2-5, with 12 bases aligning to TRBD2. Trimming at V came to 4 bases and at J to 3 bases, leaving 6 bases not matched to a gene. The CDR3 runs 16 residues. CDR1 and CDR2 from the germline V gene are MDHEN and SYDVKM. The CDR3 sequence: CASSSTSGRLEETQYF. In DNA, the CDR3 is TGTGCCAGCAGTTCGACTAGCGGGAGATTAGAAGAGACCCAGTACTTC.

J is TRBJ2-1 and V is TRBV5-5; D remains unclear. This CDR3 comprises 15 residues. The germline gives CDR1 SGHKS, CDR2 YYEKEE (reference sequence). V was clipped by 1 base and J by 7 bases, with 15 bases between them. CDR3 bases: TGTGCCAGCAGCTTGAACGGGCACCGGGTGAATGAGCAGTTCTTC. The encoded protein is CASSLNGHRVNEQFF.

The V and J genes are TRBV2 and TRBJ1-1, with a possible D match to TRBD1 (5 bases). The CDR3 spans 16 residues. Germline CDR1 and CDR2: SNHLY and FYNNEI. Deletions cut 5 bases from V and 7 bases from J, with 23 bases between. In nucleotides, the CDR3 is TGTGCCAGCAGTATTATAAGACATCTAGACAGTCTTGAAGCTTTCTTT. Protein: CASSIIRHLDSLEAFF. Combining the CDR3 with reference TRBV2 and TRBJ1-1 gives the whole variable domain EPEVTQTPSHQVTQMGQEVILRCVPISNHLYFYWYRQILGQKVEFLVSFYNNEISEKSEIFDDQFSVERPDGSNFTLKIRSTKLEDSAMYFCASSIIRHLDSLEAFFGQGTRLTVV.

The chain is built from TRBV5-8 and TRBJ1-5; tentatively, D is TRBD1 (6 bases). Trimming cost V 4 bases and J 0 bases, with 11 bases left between them. Germline V lookup: CDR1 SGHTS, CDR2 YDEGEE. This CDR3 is 15 amino acids long. The CDR3, as DNA: TGTGCCAGCAGCCGCTGGACAGTTAGCAATCAGCCCCAGCATTTT. Translation gives CASSRWTVSNQPQHF.

The chain recombines TRBV10-3 with TRBJ1-4; 8 nucleotides align to TRBD1. Germline CDR1 reads ENHRY; CDR2 reads SYGVKD. J lost 3 bases, V lost 0 bases, and 0 bases had no gene match. This CDR3 is 15 amino acids long. CDR3 sequence (DNA): TGTGCCATCAGTGAGTCGACAGGGGCTAATGAAAAACTGTTTTTT. The encoded protein is CAISESTGANEKLFF.

DNA for the CDR3: TGTGCCAGCAGGACAGGGGGTATAGACACCGGGGAGCTGTTTTTT. This codes for CASRTGGIDTGELFF. V is TRBV6-1 and J is TRBJ2-2; 9 nucleotides agree with TRBD1. The CDR3 covers 15 residues. Trimming removed 6 bases from V and 3 bases from J; junction bases left unmatched: 5. Per germline, CDR1 MNHNS and CDR2 SASEGT.

This clone has a handful of counts. V gene TRBV2 combines with J gene TRBJ1-1, with D unresolved. This CDR3 has 13 residues. With 4 bases removed from V and 0 bases from J, the gap between germline ends came to 6 bases. Germline CDR1 is SNHLY and CDR2 is FYNNEI. The chain's CDR3 is CASSGEMNTEAFF. The CDR3 region has the DNA TGTGCCAGCAGTGGGGAGATGAACACTGAAGCTTTCTTT.

CDR3 nucleotide sequence: TGCGCCAGCAGCCAAGATCGGACGGACCAAGAGACCCAGTACTTC. Encoded protein: CASSQDRTDQETQYF. This rearrangement joins TRBV4-1 to TRBJ2-5, with no clear D. The V end was cut by 0 bases, the J end by 0 bases, with 8 bases between. Germline loops: CDR1 MGHRA, CDR2 YSYEKL. The CDR3 runs to 15 residues.

This chain links TRBV6-1 with TRBJ1-2; D ambiguous. Per germline, CDR1 MNHNS and CDR2 SASEGT. Trimming stripped 8 bases from V and 3 bases from J, with 10 bases between. This CDR3 is 12 amino acids long. Written as DNA, the CDR3 is TGTGCCAGCCAAGAAGCGGACTATGGCTACACCTTC. Amino acids: CASQEADYGYTF.

V usage is TRBV4-1 and J usage is TRBJ2-5; tentative D call: TRBD1 (6 bases). With 8 bases removed from V and 4 bases from J, the gap between germline ends came to 14 bases. The CDR3 consists of 13 residues. Germline-derived CDR1 and CDR2 are MGHRA and YSYEKL. The CDR3 DNA reads TGCGCCAGCTCCACCGGGACAATAGAGACCCAGTACTTC. This codes for CASSTGTIETQYF.

The rearrangement links TRBV5-1 to TRBJ2-2; 12 bases agree with TRBD1. CDR1 and CDR2 from the germline V gene are SGHRS and YFSETQ. The V and J ends lost 3 bases and 5 bases, in that order; junction bases with no gene match: 5. The CDR3 is 16 residues long. The CDR3 reads CASSSGTGGTTGELFF. The DNA of the CDR3 is TGCGCCAGCAGCTCCGGGACAGGGGGCACGACCGGGGAGCTGTTTTTT.